Below, 27 T cell receptor beta chains from the same sample are listed, as sequenced in a study of blood T cells in healthy people across ages. Primers used in a second PCR of roughly 7 to 12 cycles were a sample-barcoded 5' primer and a J-beta primer mix. Via MiXCR, TCRdb re-called the 5' RACE reads, giving one row per CDR3 protein. The sample records hundreds of thousands of distinct CDR3 sequences, 44% being singletons. Material for sequencing was blood. The receptors originated from a man aged 55 to 70 in good health.

This clonotype appeared a few times. This chain connects TRBV7-2 to TRBJ2-4; 7 bases are a match to TRBD1. CDR1 and CDR2 (germline): SGHTA, FQGNSA. This CDR3 is built from 15 residues. The trim removed 0 bases at V and 3 bases at J, leaving 2 bases unmatched. CDR3 sequence reads: CASSLAGTVKNIQYF. The CDR3 nucleotides are TGTGCCAGCAGCTTAGCGGGGACAGTCAAAAACATTCAGTACTTC.

The chain joins TRBV7-8 to TRBJ1-2; possibly TRBD1 for D (6 bases). Trimming removed 6 bases from V and 5 bases from J, with 16 bases in between. Germline values: CDR1 SGHVS, CDR2 FQNEAQ. The CDR3 sequence is 14 residues long. CDR3 sequence: CASRPRTGWYGYTF. The DNA for the CDR3 is TGTGCCAGCAGGCCTCGAACAGGGTGGTATGGCTACACCTTC.

This clonotype was detected once. At one of its ends the junction is not consistent with the germline gene, which may arise from a read error. The chain uses TRBV7-9 and TRBJ1-2; D not resolved. Germline V gene lookup returns CDR1 SEHNR and CDR2 FQNEAQ (reference sequence). The CDR3 length is 14 residues. The CDR3 DNA reads as TGTGCCAGCAGCCTAGCTTCGTCTAACTGGGGCTACACCTTC. Amino acid sequence: CASSLASSNWGYTF.

Ten or more counts support this clonotype. This chain joins TRBV7-3 and TRBJ2-1; no reliable D call. Trimming pared 4 bases from V and 2 bases from J, leaving 15 bases between. The CDR3 is 16 amino acids. Germline V lookup: CDR1 SGHTA, CDR2 FQGTGA. CDR3 sequence reads: CASSSIGLGAYNEQFF. The CDR3 coding sequence is TGTGCCAGCAGCTCTATAGGATTGGGCGCCTACAATGAGCAGTTCTTC.

CDR3 nucleotide sequence: TGTGCCAGCAGCCCCAGGGGTAGCAATCAGCCCCAGCATTTT. Amino acid sequence: CASSPRGSNQPQHF. V is TRBV28 and J is TRBJ1-5, with D maybe TRBD1 (6 bases). Germline V lookup: CDR1 MDHEN, CDR2 SYDVKM. The CDR3 length is 14 residues. V dropped 6 bases and J dropped 0 bases, with 9 bases sitting between them.

This chain uses TRBV14 with TRBJ1-5, with D perhaps TRBD1 (5 bases). The CDR3 loop spans 15 amino acids. Trimming removed 1 base from V and 3 bases from J, with 10 bases in between. Looked up from germline, CDR1 is SGHDN and CDR2 is FVKESK. Written as DNA, the CDR3 is TGTGCCAGCAGCCAAGGTGGGGGGACCAATCAGCCCCAGCATTTT. Its translation is CASSQGGGTNQPQHF. Filled out from reference TRBV14 and TRBJ1-5, the complete variable domain reads EAGVTQFPSHSVIEKGQTVTLRCDPISGHDNLYWYRRVMGKEIKFLLHFVKESKQDESGMPNNRFLAERTGGTYSTLKVQPAELEDSGVYFCASSQGGGTNQPQHFGDGTRLSIL.

This clonotype was recorded many times. This chain links TRBV20-1 with TRBJ2-1, with D perhaps matching TRBD2 (6 bases). The CDR3 is 15 residues long. Trimming shortened V by 6 bases and J by 5 bases, and 20 bases separated the two germline ends. Germline values: CDR1 DFQATT, CDR2 SNEGSKA (reference sequence). CDR3 nucleotides: TGCAGTGCCGCGGAGGGACGTACCATCAACAATGAGCAGTTCTTC. It yields the protein CSAAEGRTINNEQFF.

Ten or more counts support this clonotype. V is TRBV29-1 and J is TRBJ2-3; no firm D call. V gave up 3 bases and J gave up 6 bases, with 16 bases separating them. The CDR3 is 14 residues long. Germline loops: CDR1 SQVTM, CDR2 ANQGSEA. Here the CDR3 reads CSVELGLERDTQYF. In DNA form, the CDR3 reads TGCAGCGTTGAGCTTGGCCTAGAGCGCGATACGCAGTATTTT.

This clonotype came up a few times. The chain carries TRBV6-2 or TRBV6-3 and TRBJ2-1; 8 positions agree with TRBD2. The CDR3 spans 12 residues. Germline CDR1 and CDR2: MNHEY and SVGEGT. V lost 6 bases, J lost 12 bases, and 7 bases stayed unmatched. The CDR3 reads CASSNQRGGQFF. CDR3 DNA: TGTGCCAGCAGCAACCAACGGGGGGGGCAGTTCTTC.

Here the CDR3 DNA reads TGCGCCAGCAGCCAAGAGTTGAGCCTAGCGGGTTCCTCCTACAATGAGCAGTACTTC. This gives the protein CASSQELSLAGSSYNEQYF. V usage is TRBV4-3 and J usage is TRBJ2-5; 8 bases map to TRBD2. Germline-derived CDR1 and CDR2 are LGHNA and YSLEER. This CDR3 is built from 19 residues. V lost 0 bases to trimming and J lost 11 bases; unmatched junction nucleotides: 23.

This chain connects TRBV9 to TRBJ2-7; TRBD2 is a possible D gene (7 bases). The CDR3 is 14 residues long. V lost 0 bases and J lost 5, with 12 bases in between. Germline values: CDR1 SGDLS, CDR2 YYNGEE. CDR3 in DNA: TGTGCCAGCAGCGTAGCGGGGGGCCCTCACGAGCAGTACTTC. Its protein is CASSVAGGPHEQYF.

This clonotype was detected a few times. The chain joins TRBV5-1 to TRBJ2-2, with D maybe TRBD1 (6 bases). V lost 0 bases to trimming and J lost 0 bases, with 9 bases between them. The CDR3 contains 16 residues. Germline V lookup: CDR1 SGHRS, CDR2 YFSETQ. CDR3: CASSLDGQTNTGELFF. The DNA for the CDR3 is TGCGCCAGCAGCTTGGATGGACAGACGAACACCGGGGAGCTGTTTTTT. Full variable domain (missing parts from reference TRBV5-1 and TRBJ2-2): KAGVTQTPRYLIKTRGQQVTLSCSPISGHRSVSWYQQTPGQGLQFLFEYFSETQRNKGNFPGRFSGRQFSNSRSEMNVSTLELGDSALYLCASSLDGQTNTGELFFGEGSRLTVL.

The chain joins TRBV4-1 to TRBJ1-1; no reliable D call. The germline V and J ends were trimmed by 1 base and 11 bases, with 14 bases remaining between them. The length of the CDR3 is 13 residues. Germline CDR1 is MGHRA and CDR2 is YSYEKL. CDR3 residues: CASSQGWSAPAFF. CDR3 coding DNA: TGCGCCAGCAGCCAAGGATGGTCCGCCCCGGCTTTCTTT.

This clonotype was seen more than once but under ten times. The chain recombines TRBV27 with TRBJ2-2, with unresolved D. V shed 5 bases and J shed 5 bases, with 15 bases lying between them. Germline V lookup: CDR1 MNHEY, CDR2 SMNVEV (reference sequence). The CDR3 length is 15 residues. The CDR3 DNA reads as TGTGCCAGCAGTCCGGGCCCGTTGAGGACCGGGGAGCTGTTTTTT. Translation gives CASSPGPLRTGELFF.

V gene TRBV28 combines with J gene TRBJ2-1, with D maybe TRBD1 (6 bases). The V end lost 2 bases, the J end lost 13 bases, and 21 bases lay between the germline ends. Per germline, CDR1 MDHEN and CDR2 SYDVKM. The CDR3 loop spans 15 amino acids. Here the CDR3 reads CASSLQGPTQETQFF. In nucleotides, the CDR3 is TGTGCCAGCAGTTTACAGGGGCCCACCCAAGAGACCCAGTTCTTC.

The chain carries TRBV7-2 and TRBJ2-1; D may match TRBD1 or TRBD2 (6 bases each). V lost 3 bases, J lost 2 bases, and 11 bases lay in between. The length of the CDR3 is 15 residues. Germline V gives CDR1 SGHTA, CDR2 FQGNSA. The CDR3 DNA reads as TGTGCCAGCAGCTTTATCGGGGGCGCCTACAATGAGCAGTTCTTC. It translates to CASSFIGGAYNEQFF. The complete variable domain, with remaining parts taken from reference TRBV7-2 and TRBJ2-1, reads GAGVSQSPSNKVTEKGKDVELRCDPISGHTALYWYRQSLGQGLEFLIYFQGNSAPDKSGLPSDRFSAERTGGSVSTLTIQRTQQEDSAVYLCASSFIGGAYNEQFFGPGTRLTVL.

The count of this clonotype is one. Sequence at one end of the junction differs from germline and may be a read error. The chain uses TRBV10-3 and TRBJ2-7; D tentatively reads TRBD1 or TRBD2 (5 bases each). Germline assignment: CDR1 ENHRY and CDR2 SYGVKD. The length of the CDR3 is 14 residues. The CDR3 DNA is TGTGCCACCAGTGGGGACGGGAACTCCTACGAGCAGTACTTC. This encodes CATSGDGNSYEQYF.

V usage is TRBV5-1 and J usage is TRBJ2-7; TRBD2 is a possible D gene (5 bases). Germline-derived CDR1 and CDR2 are SGHRS and YFSETQ. The V end lost 7 bases, the J end lost 1 base, and 15 bases lay between the germline ends. The CDR3 spans 14 residues. CDR3 amino acids: CASGPGSLSYEQYF. For the CDR3, the DNA is TGCGCCAGCGGTCCGGGATCTCTTTCCTACGAGCAGTACTTC. Full variable domain (remainder filled in from reference TRBV5-1 and TRBJ2-7): KAGVTQTPRYLIKTRGQQVTLSCSPISGHRSVSWYQQTPGQGLQFLFEYFSETQRNKGNFPGRFSGRQFSNSRSEMNVSTLELGDSALYLCASGPGSLSYEQYFGPGTRLTVT.

The CDR3 sequence: CSANRGRTETQYF. The CDR3 nucleotides read TGCAGTGCTAACAGGGGGCGGACGGAGACCCAGTACTTC. The rearrangement joins TRBV20-1 to TRBJ2-5, with TRBD1 matching 9 bases. The germline gives CDR1 DFQATT, CDR2 SNEGSKA (reference sequence). V lost 4 bases to trimming and J lost 5 bases; unmatched junction nucleotides: 5. CDR3 size: 13 residues.

This clonotype was found a few times. The chain couples TRBV6-2 or TRBV6-3 to TRBJ2-7; a possible D gene is TRBD1 (5 bases). Germline values: CDR1 MNHEY, CDR2 SVGEGT. This CDR3 region has 15 residues. The ends were cut back, 5 bases at V and 1 base at J, with 15 bases in the middle. CDR3 loop: CASSLAPGMSYEQYF. The CDR3 DNA reads TGTGCCAGCAGTCTCGCACCAGGGATGTCCTACGAGCAGTACTTC.

This clonotype was observed a handful of times. This chain connects TRBV7-9 to TRBJ2-5; D possibly corresponds to TRBD1 (6 bases). The CDR3 is 13 residues long. V gave up 6 bases and J gave up 3 bases, with 11 bases separating them. Germline CDR1 is SEHNR and CDR2 is FQNEAQ (reference sequence). CDR3 amino acids: CASRQGTKETQYF. For the CDR3, the DNA is TGTGCCAGCAGACAAGGGACAAAAGAGACCCAGTACTTC.

The chain couples TRBV7-2 to TRBJ2-1, with 8 positions matching TRBD2. This CDR3 has 17 amino acids. Trimming removed 5 bases from V and 1 base from J; junction bases left unmatched: 10. Germline CDR1 SGHTA, CDR2 FQGNSA. CDR3 loop: CASSPRDGGASYNEQFF. The CDR3 coding sequence is TGTGCCAGCAGCCCGCGGGACGGGGGGGCGTCCTACAATGAGCAGTTCTTC.

J is TRBJ1-4 and V is TRBV12-3 or TRBV12-4; possible D gene TRBD1, 5 bases. V was shortened by 5 bases and J by 12 bases, with 19 bases between the two germline ends. The CDR3 totals 14 residues. Here the CDR3 reads CASSPAGSREELFF. DNA for the CDR3: TGTGCCAGCAGTCCGGCAGGGTCTAGGGAAGAACTGTTTTTT.

This clonotype came up a few times. The chain recombines TRBV4-1 with TRBJ2-5; a weak D match, TRBD2 (6 bases). Germline V lookup: CDR1 MGHRA, CDR2 YSYEKL. The CDR3 is made up of 16 amino acids. V was shortened by 0 bases and J by 1 base, with 12 bases between the two germline ends. The CDR3 loop reads CASSQDGGKAQETQYF. CDR3 bases: TGCGCCAGCAGCCAAGACGGAGGGAAGGCCCAAGAGACCCAGTACTTC.

With respect to this clonotype: One end of the junction varies from germline; a read error may be responsible. V usage is TRBV7-9 and J usage is TRBJ2-5; 7 positions agree with TRBD1. The DNA end lines up better with TRBJ2-7; the J call may be wrong. The CDR3 runs 12 residues. The germline V gene encodes CDR1 SEHNR and CDR2 FQNEAQ (reference sequence). CDR3 coding DNA: TGTTCCAGCAGCCGACAGGGCCACGAGCAGTACTTC. Its translation is CSSSRQGHEQYF.

This clonotype was recorded once. The gene calls are TRBV6-2 or TRBV6-3 and TRBJ2-7; 7 bases are shared with TRBD1. The CDR3 loop spans 17 amino acids. Germline assignment: CDR1 MNHEY and CDR2 SVGEGT. Trimming removed 0 bases from V and 2 bases from J; junction bases left unmatched: 10. The CDR3 protein is CASSYSRRTGQAYEQYF. DNA for the CDR3: TGTGCCAGCAGTTACTCGCGAAGGACCGGACAGGCCTACGAGCAGTACTTC.

This clonotype was counted a few times. The chain uses TRBV10-3 and TRBJ2-5; 8 bases line up with TRBD1. The V segment lost 9 bases and the J segment 1 base; nucleotides outside the gene matches: 1. Germline V lookup: CDR1 ENHRY, CDR2 SYGVKD. This CDR3 has 12 residues. CDR3 in amino acids: CAIGTGQETQYF. CDR3 DNA: TGTGCCATAGGGACAGGCCAAGAGACCCAGTACTTC.